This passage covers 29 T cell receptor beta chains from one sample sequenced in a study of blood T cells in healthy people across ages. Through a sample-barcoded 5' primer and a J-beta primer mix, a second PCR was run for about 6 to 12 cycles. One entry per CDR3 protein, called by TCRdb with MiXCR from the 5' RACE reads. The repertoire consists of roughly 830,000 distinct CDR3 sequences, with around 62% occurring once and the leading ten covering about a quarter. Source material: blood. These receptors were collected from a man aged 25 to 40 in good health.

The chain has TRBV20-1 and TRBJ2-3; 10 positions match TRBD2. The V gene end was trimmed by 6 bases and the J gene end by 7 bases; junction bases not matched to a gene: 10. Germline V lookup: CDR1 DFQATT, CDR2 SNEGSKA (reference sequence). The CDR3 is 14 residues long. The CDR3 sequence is CSAILSGGANTQYF. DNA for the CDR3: TGCAGTGCGATCTTAAGCGGGGGGGCAAATACGCAGTATTTT.

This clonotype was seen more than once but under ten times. The CDR3 DNA follows: TGCAGTGCCCCGGGGGGGCCCTACAATGAGCAGTTCTTC. Translated, it gives CSAPGGPYNEQFF. This chain links TRBV20-1 with TRBJ2-1, with 8 bases that match TRBD2. V was pared by 6 bases and J by 2 bases, with 3 bases of the junction left unmatched. The length of the CDR3 is 13 residues. CDR1 is DFQATT and CDR2 is SNEGSKA in the germline V gene (reference sequence).

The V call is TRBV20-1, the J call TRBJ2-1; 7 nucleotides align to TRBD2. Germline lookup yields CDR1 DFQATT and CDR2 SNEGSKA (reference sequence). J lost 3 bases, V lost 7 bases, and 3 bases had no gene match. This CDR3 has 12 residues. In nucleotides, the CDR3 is TGCAGTGGGAGCGGGGTCTACAATGAGCAGTTCTTC. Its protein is CSGSGVYNEQFF.

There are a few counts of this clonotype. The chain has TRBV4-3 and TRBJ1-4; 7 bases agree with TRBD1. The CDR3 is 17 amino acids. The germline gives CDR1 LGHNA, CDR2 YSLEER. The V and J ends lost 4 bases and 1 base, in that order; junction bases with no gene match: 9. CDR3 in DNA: TGCGCCAGCAGCCCCGGCGACAGGGCGTTAACTAATGAAAAACTGTTTTTT. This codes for CASSPGDRALTNEKLFF.

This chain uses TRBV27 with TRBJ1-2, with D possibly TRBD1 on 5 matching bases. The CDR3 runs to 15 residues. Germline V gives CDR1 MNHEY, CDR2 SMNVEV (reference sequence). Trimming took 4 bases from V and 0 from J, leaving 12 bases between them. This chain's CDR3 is CASSYRDGANYGYTF. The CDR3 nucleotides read TGTGCCAGCAGTTACCGGGACGGAGCTAACTATGGCTACACCTTC.

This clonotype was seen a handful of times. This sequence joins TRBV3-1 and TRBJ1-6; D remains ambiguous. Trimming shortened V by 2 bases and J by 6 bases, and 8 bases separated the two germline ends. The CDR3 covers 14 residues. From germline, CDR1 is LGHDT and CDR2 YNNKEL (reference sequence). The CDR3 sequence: CASSQTGSNSPLHF. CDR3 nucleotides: TGTGCCAGCAGCCAAACGGGTAGTAATTCACCCCTCCACTTT.

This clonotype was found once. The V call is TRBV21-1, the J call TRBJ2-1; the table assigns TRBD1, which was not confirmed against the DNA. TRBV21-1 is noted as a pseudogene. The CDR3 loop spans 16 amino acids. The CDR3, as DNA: TGTGCCAGCACATACCGACTCGGCCGGGGTAACAATGAGCAGTTCTTC. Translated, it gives CASTYRLGRGNNEQFF.

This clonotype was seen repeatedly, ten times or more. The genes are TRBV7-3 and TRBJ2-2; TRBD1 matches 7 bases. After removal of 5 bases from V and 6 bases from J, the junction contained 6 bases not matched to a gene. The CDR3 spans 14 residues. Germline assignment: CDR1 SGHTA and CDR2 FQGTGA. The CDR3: CASSTQQGSGELFF. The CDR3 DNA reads TGTGCCAGCAGCACTCAACAGGGGTCCGGGGAGCTGTTTTTT.

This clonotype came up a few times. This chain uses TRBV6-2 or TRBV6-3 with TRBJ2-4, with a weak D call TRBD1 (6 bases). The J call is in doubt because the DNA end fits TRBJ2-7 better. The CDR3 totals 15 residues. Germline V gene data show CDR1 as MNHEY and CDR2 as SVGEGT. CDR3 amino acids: CASSYSAGAGYEQYF. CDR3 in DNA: TGTGCCAGCAGTTACTCGGCAGGGGCGGGCTACGAGCAGTACTTC.

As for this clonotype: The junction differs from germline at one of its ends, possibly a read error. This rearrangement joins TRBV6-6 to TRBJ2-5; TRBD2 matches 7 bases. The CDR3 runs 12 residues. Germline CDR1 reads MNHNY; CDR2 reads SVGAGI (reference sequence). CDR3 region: CPSATSEETQYF. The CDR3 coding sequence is TGTCCCAGCGCCACTAGCGAAGAGACCCAGTACTTC.

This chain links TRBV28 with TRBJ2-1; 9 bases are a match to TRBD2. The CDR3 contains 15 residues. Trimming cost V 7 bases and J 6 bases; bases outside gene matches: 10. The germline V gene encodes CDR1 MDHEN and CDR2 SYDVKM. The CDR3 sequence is CASTIAGGAFNEQFF. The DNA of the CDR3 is TGTGCCAGCACCATCGCGGGGGGGGCCTTCAATGAGCAGTTCTTC. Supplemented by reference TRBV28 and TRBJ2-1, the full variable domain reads DVKVTQSSRYLVKRTGEKVFLECVQDMDHENMFWYRQDPGLGLRLIYFSYDVKMKEKGDIPEGYSVSREKKERFSLILESASTNQTSMYLCASTIAGGAFNEQFFGPGTRLTVL.

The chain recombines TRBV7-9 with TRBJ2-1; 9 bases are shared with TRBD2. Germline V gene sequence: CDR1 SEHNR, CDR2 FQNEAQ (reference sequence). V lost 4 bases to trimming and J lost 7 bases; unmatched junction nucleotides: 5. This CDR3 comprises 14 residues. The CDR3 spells CASSSISGGNEQFF. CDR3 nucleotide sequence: TGTGCCAGCAGCTCCATTAGCGGGGGAAATGAGCAGTTCTTC. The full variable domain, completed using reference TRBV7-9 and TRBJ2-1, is DTGVSQNPRHKITKRGQNVTFRCDPISEHNRLYWYRQTLGQGPEFLTYFQNEAQLEKSRLLSDRFSAERPKGSFSTLEIQRTEQGDSAMYLCASSSISGGNEQFFGPGTRLTVL.

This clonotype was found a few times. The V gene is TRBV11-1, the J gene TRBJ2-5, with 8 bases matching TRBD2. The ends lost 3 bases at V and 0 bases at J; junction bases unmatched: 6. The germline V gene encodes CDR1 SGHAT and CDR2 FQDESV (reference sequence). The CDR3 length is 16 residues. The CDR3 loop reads CASSFDQRGNQETQYF. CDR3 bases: TGTGCCAGCAGCTTTGATCAGCGGGGGAACCAAGAGACCCAGTACTTC.

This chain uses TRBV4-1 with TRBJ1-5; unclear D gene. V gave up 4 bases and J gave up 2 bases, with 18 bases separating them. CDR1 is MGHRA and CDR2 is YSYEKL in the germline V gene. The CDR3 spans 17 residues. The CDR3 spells CASSRGVGLIGNQPQHF. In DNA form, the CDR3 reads TGCGCCAGCAGCCGGGGAGTAGGGCTTATTGGCAATCAGCCCCAGCATTTT.

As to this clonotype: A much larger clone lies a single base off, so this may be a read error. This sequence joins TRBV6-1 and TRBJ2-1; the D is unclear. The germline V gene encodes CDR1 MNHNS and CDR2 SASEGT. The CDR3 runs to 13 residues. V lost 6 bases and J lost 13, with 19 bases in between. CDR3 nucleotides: TGTGCCAGCAGCGGGCCCCTCCAAGAGACCCAGTTCTTC. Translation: CASSGPLQETQFF.

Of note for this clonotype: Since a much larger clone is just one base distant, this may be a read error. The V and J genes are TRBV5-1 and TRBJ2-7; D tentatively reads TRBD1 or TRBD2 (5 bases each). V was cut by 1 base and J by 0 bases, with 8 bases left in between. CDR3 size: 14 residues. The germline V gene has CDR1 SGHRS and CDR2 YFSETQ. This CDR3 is CASSLKGSSYEQYF. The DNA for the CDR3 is TGCGCCAGCAGCTTGAAGGGGAGCTCCTACGAGCAGTACTTC.

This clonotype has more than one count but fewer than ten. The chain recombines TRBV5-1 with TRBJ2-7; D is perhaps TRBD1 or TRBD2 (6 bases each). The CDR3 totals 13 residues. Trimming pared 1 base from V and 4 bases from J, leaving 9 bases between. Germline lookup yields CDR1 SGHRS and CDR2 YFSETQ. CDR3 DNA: TGCGCCAGCAGCTTGTCGGGGGCGTACGAGCAGTACTTC. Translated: CASSLSGAYEQYF.

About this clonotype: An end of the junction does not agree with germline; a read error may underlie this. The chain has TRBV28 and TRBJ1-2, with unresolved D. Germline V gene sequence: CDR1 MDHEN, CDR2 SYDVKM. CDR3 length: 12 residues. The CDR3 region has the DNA TGTGTCAGCAGTCTTACTTCCTATGGCTACACCTTC. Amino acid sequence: CVSSLTSYGYTF.

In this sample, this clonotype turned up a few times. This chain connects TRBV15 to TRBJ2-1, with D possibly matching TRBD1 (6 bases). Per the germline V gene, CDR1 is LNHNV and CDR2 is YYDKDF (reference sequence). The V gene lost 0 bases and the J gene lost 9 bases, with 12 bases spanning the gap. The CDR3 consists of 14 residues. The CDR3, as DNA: TGTGCCACCAGCAGAGACCCACAGGGTTTTGAGCAGTTCTTC. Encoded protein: CATSRDPQGFEQFF.

CDR3 amino acids: CASRPNPGTIYEQYF. The CDR3 DNA follows: TGTGCCAGCAGGCCCAATCCCGGGACGATCTACGAGCAGTACTTC. This rearrangement joins TRBV6-5 to TRBJ2-4, with D perhaps being TRBD1 or TRBD2 (5 bases each). TRBJ2-7 explains the end of the DNA better; the J call may be wrong. The germline V gene has CDR1 MNHEY and CDR2 SVGAGI. This CDR3 contains 15 residues.

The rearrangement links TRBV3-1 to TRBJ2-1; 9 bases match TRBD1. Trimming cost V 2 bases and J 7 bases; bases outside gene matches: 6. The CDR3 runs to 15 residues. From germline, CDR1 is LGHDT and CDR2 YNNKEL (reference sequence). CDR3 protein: CASSQKTGGLNEQFF. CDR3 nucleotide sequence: TGTGCCAGCAGCCAAAAGACAGGGGGGTTGAATGAGCAGTTCTTC.

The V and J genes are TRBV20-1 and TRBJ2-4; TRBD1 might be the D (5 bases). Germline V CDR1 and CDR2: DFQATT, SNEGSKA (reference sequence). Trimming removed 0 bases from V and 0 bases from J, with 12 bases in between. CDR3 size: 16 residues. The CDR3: CSARDLAGLAKNIQYF. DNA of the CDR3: TGCAGTGCTAGAGATCTTGCAGGGCTAGCCAAAAACATTCAGTACTTC.

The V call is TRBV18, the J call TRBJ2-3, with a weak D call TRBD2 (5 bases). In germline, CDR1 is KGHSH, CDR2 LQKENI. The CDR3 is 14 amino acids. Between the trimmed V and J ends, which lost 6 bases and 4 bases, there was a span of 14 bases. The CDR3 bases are TGTGCCAGCTCTTTCGGGGAGCCCGCAGATACGCAGTATTTT. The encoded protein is CASSFGEPADTQYF.

The CDR3 here is CASSPGARYGYTF. The DNA of the CDR3 is TGCGCCAGCAGCCCGGGGGCCCGCTATGGCTACACCTTC. The gene calls are TRBV5-1 and TRBJ1-2, with TRBD1 as a possible D gene (6 bases). This CDR3 has 13 residues. CDR1 is SGHRS, CDR2 YFSETQ, per germline. Between the trimmed V and J ends, which lost 4 bases and 4 bases, there was a span of 11 bases. The full variable domain, completed using reference TRBV5-1 and TRBJ1-2, is KAGVTQTPRYLIKTRGQQVTLSCSPISGHRSVSWYQQTPGQGLQFLFEYFSETQRNKGNFPGRFSGRQFSNSRSEMNVSTLELGDSALYLCASSPGARYGYTFGSGTRLTVV.

In DNA form, the CDR3 reads TGCGCCAGCAAGCGTTCGGGACAGGGATACAATGAGCAGTTCTTC. Amino acids: CASKRSGQGYNEQFF. The chain employs TRBV5-1 and TRBJ2-1; TRBD1 matches 9 bases. V shed 6 bases, J shed 4 bases, and the junction held 8 bases outside the gene matches. The CDR3 is 15 residues long. Germline values: CDR1 SGHRS, CDR2 YFSETQ.

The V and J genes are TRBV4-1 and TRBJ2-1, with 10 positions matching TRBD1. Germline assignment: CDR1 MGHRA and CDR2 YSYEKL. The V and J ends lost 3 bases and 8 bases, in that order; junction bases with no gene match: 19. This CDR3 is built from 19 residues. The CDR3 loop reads CASSHPGGQGIALWDEQFF. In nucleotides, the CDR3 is TGCGCCAGCAGCCACCCGGGGGGACAGGGGATTGCCCTATGGGATGAGCAGTTCTTC.

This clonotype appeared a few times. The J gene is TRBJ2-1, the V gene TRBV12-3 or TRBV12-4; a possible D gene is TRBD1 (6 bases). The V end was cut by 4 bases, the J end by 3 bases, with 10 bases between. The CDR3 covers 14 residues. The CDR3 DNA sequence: TGTGCCAGCAGTTCCGTGACAGGCTACAATGAGCAGTTCTTC. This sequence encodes CASSSVTGYNEQFF.

The CDR3 nucleotides are TGTGCCAGCAGCTTTCAGGATCGTCAGCCCCAGCATTTT. Its protein is CASSFQDRQPQHF. This chain joins TRBV7-2 and TRBJ1-5; D is ambiguous. The CDR3 runs to 13 residues. Deletions cut 3 bases from V and 6 bases from J, with 9 bases between. The V gene's germline CDR1 is SGHTA and CDR2 FQGNSA.

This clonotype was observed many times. The CDR3 loop reads CASSPGQGGNEQFF. In nucleotides, the CDR3 is TGCGCCAGCAGCCCGGGACAGGGAGGCAATGAGCAGTTCTTC. This chain connects TRBV5-1 to TRBJ2-1; 9 bases map to TRBD1. Germline CDR1 reads SGHRS; CDR2 reads YFSETQ. The CDR3 length is 14 residues. V trimming: 4 bases; J trimming: 6 bases; junction bases outside the gene matches: 5.